The T cell receptor beta chain described here comes from a study of identical twins (dated by TCRdb to between 2015 and 2016). The study in broad terms: TCR alpha and beta repertoires from monozygotic twins, unrelated adults of various ages and cord blood were deep-sequenced to test whether fetal clonotypes persist. Replicate twin experiments were performed at different times using different library preparation protocols to rule out contamination. The investigation overall reported the following: Abundant cord blood beta clonotypes had fewer insertions, young adult naive repertoires showed a similar but weaker trend, and memory repertoires showed no such trend. Excess twin sharing in beta out-of-frame sequences was weaker because fewer shared sequences lowered the signal-to-noise ratio. Compared with coincidental sharing between unrelated individuals, out-of-frame TCR alpha sequences shared between twins had an excess of sequences with low generation probability. Invariant T cells such as MAIT and iNKT could partly confound zero-insertion analyses, though diverse VJ usage argued against this for most clonotypes. Conclusions relied on cross-sectional statistical analysis, since the same donors could not be followed over many years. Out-of-frame TCR alpha sharing in monozygotic twins was systematically underestimated by recombination models, whereas sharing between unrelated individuals was in agreement with the recombination models.

Libraries were prepared through 5' RACE. TCRdb names Illumina HiSeq 2000 as the instrument used. Template switching introduced a universal primer binding site; the final cDNA contained a unique molecular identifier, enabling accurate counting of TCR cDNA molecules. Specific primers in the conserved constant-segment region were used to synthesize first-strand cDNA for the TCR alpha and beta chains. To control for contamination, every cDNA library carried two barcodes: a SMART-Mk sample barcode plus Illumina barcodes. TruSeq adapter sequences along with Illumina sample barcodes were introduced in two successive PCR steps. The Illumina HiSeq platform was used with custom primers to sequence TCR alpha and beta cDNA libraries. In the original analysis: MiGEC was used to process raw reads and extract unique molecular identifiers, and MiXCR was used to find CDR3 positions. For each individual, recombination models were inferred using an EM algorithm with the repgenHMM and IGoR tools. The analysis of shared clonotypes was done with the tcR package in R, with sharing normalized by the product of cloneset sizes. Out-of-frame nonproductive sequences were analyzed to study raw recombination free of thymic and clonal selection effects. In-frame beta chains were kept once TCRdb had trimmed the public reads at Q25 with fastp and called clones with MiXCR. One record per CDR3 amino acid sequence lists the most common genes and DNA. These V and J calls rely on TCRdb rather than the paper's analysis. Across this sample there are approximately 220,000 distinct CDR3 sequences, with less than 9.5% seen only once. The ten biggest clones cover roughly 5% of the sample.

This clonotype has ten or more counts. No cognate antigen has been identified for it. Base qualities are not at hand, and no much larger clone is one base apart. Every donor was a healthy Caucasian. Using Miltenyi CD45RO+ enrichment and human naive T-cell isolation kits, memory (CD45RO+) and naive T cells were isolated from PBMC. This clonotype was obtained from a woman aged 18-29 years in good health. Material for sequencing was memory (CD45RO+) T cells sorted from blood. What this sample's cell subset or site label stands for: CD45RO+ enriched T cells.

The DNA sequence is as follows: TGCAGTGCTAGAGATCTCGGCGGGGGGCCCCAAGAGACCCAGTACTTC. This sequence encodes CSARDLGGGPQETQYF. The chain couples TRBV20-1 to TRBJ2-5, and TRBD2 matches 8 of the central bases. Ends trimmed: V by 0 bases, J by 1 base; bases unmatched to a gene: 7. The germline V gene (reference sequence) supplies CDR1 DFQATT and CDR2 SNEGSKA. Inclusive of the bounding cysteine and phenylalanine, the CDR3 is 16 residues long. Only the CDR3 region is kept as DNA, spanning 48 bases read in frame from base 1.